These 13 T cell receptor beta chains came from one sample sequenced in a study of human T cells and chemical hapten exposure. MiXCR was run by TCRdb on the RACE reads, yielding one entry per CDR3 protein. The data contain about 97,000 distinct CDR3 sequences, around a quarter of them singletons. The time point: patch test 3, about 24 weeks after DPC sensitization. As for treatment: therapeutic diphenylcyclopropenone sensitization with weekly scalp DPC. The starting material was whole blood, obtained in connection with sensitization to the hapten diphenylcyclopropenone (DPC). Receptors originate from a man aged 40-55 years with alopecia areata. Some clones in this sample may be carry-over from other donors' samples.

This clonotype was detected only a few times. The chain recombines TRBV29-1 with TRBJ1-2, with D hard to call. Germline loops: CDR1 SQVTM, CDR2 ANQGSEA. This CDR3 is built from 12 residues. V was pared by 4 bases and J by 8 bases, with 14 bases between. CDR3 coding DNA: TGCAGCGTTGTCAGGCCCCCTAAAGGCTACACCTTC. Translation: CSVVRPPKGYTF.

The genes are TRBV5-1 and TRBJ1-1; unclear D gene. This CDR3 spans 16 amino acids. V was pared by 0 bases and J by 0 bases, with 12 bases between. The germline V gene encodes CDR1 SGHRS and CDR2 YFSETQ. The CDR3 DNA reads as TGCGCCAGCAGCTTGGCCGGGCATTTCATGAACACTGAAGCTTTCTTT. Its protein is CASSLAGHFMNTEAFF.

J is TRBJ2-7 and V is TRBV4-2; 9 bases are shared with TRBD1. Trimming removed 4 bases from V and 6 bases from J; junction bases left unmatched: 7. The germline CDR1 and CDR2 sequences are LGHNA and YNFKEQ. The CDR3 has 14 residues. CDR3 sequence (DNA): TGTGCCAGCAGCCCACCGGGACAGGGTCGCGAGCAGTACTTC. It yields the protein CASSPPGQGREQYF.

V gene TRBV24-1 combines with J gene TRBJ2-7; D possibly uses TRBD1 or TRBD2 (5 bases each). Trimming removed 7 bases from V and 2 bases from J, with 8 bases in between. There are 12 residues in the CDR3. CDR1 is KGHDR and CDR2 is SFDVKD in the germline V gene. Written as DNA, the CDR3 is TGTGCCACCAGCCGGGGCCCCTACGAGCAGTACTTC. This codes for CATSRGPYEQYF.

This clonotype has more than one count but fewer than ten. The chain links TRBV28 to TRBJ2-3; a possible D gene is TRBD1 (5 bases). CDR1 is MDHEN, CDR2 SYDVKM, per germline. The V and J ends lost 2 bases and 2 bases respectively, with 11 bases between them. The CDR3 is 15 residues long. CDR3 DNA sequence: TGTGCCAGCAGTTTAACCCAGGGCAACACAGATACGCAGTATTTT. Its protein is CASSLTQGNTDTQYF.

This clonotype has only a few counts. V gene TRBV12-3 or TRBV12-4 combines with J gene TRBJ2-7, with D tentatively TRBD1 (5 bases). The CDR3 is 13 amino acids. The V end lost 4 bases, the J end lost 4 bases, and 11 bases lay between the germline ends. Here the CDR3 reads CASSSPTDYEQYF. The CDR3 nucleotides read TGTGCCAGCAGTTCCCCGACAGATTACGAGCAGTACTTC.

The chain is built from TRBV20-1 and TRBJ2-5; D is possibly TRBD1 (5 bases). Germline lookup yields CDR1 DFQATT and CDR2 SNEGSKA (reference sequence). The CDR3 runs 12 residues. The V end lost 2 bases, the J end lost 5 bases, and 9 bases lay between the germline ends. This CDR3 reads CSARQGSETQYF. As DNA, the CDR3 is TGCAGTGCTAGACAGGGATCGGAGACCCAGTACTTC.

This clonotype was observed a few times. This chain links TRBV5-1 with TRBJ2-1; no definite D call. Between the trimmed V and J ends, which lost 6 bases and 1 base, there was a span of 8 bases. The CDR3 contains 13 residues. Germline V CDR1 and CDR2: SGHRS, YFSETQ. CDR3 amino acids: CASTQGSYNEQFF. DNA for the CDR3: TGCGCCAGCACCCAAGGGTCCTACAATGAGCAGTTCTTC. The full variable domain, in which reference TRBV5-1 and TRBJ2-1 provide the parts outside the CDR3, is KAGVTQTPRYLIKTRGQQVTLSCSPISGHRSVSWYQQTPGQGLQFLFEYFSETQRNKGNFPGRFSGRQFSNSRSEMNVSTLELGDSALYLCASTQGSYNEQFFGPGTRLTVL.

The V call is TRBV5-1, the J call TRBJ2-1, with TRBD1 as a possible D gene (8 bases). The CDR3 runs to 16 residues. Trimming took off 2 bases at V and 7 bases at J, with 19 bases between the two ends. The V gene's germline CDR1 is SGHRS and CDR2 YFSETQ. The DNA of the CDR3 is TGCGCCAGCAGCTTTGGTGGGAGCGGGACAGGAAATGAGCAGTTCTTC. The encoded protein is CASSFGGSGTGNEQFF.

This clonotype has only a few counts. V usage is TRBV27 and J usage is TRBJ1-3; D remains unclear. The CDR3 is made up of 15 amino acids. Trimming stripped 2 bases from V and 0 bases from J, with 8 bases between. Germline-derived CDR1 and CDR2 are MNHEY and SMNVEV (reference sequence). Here the CDR3 DNA reads TGTGCCAGCAGTTTACTTGGGATCTCTGGAAACACCATATATTTT. This translates into CASSLLGISGNTIYF.

V gene TRBV28 combines with J gene TRBJ1-5, with TRBD1 as a possible D gene (6 bases). CDR3 length: 12 residues. V was cut by 8 bases and J by 4 bases, with 9 bases left in between. Looked up from germline, CDR1 is MDHEN and CDR2 is SYDVKM. CDR3 nucleotide sequence: TGTGCCAGCCGGGACACAAATCAGCCCCAGCATTTT. Encoded protein: CASRDTNQPQHF.

The table lists this clonotype with a few counts. The rearrangement joins TRBV21-1 to TRBJ2-1; the DNA was not used to check the table's D call, TRBD2. TRBV21-1 is termed a pseudogene. The CDR3 consists of 13 residues. The CDR3, as DNA: TGTGCCAGCAGCCCAGCGGGACTCAATGAGCAGTTCTTC. Protein sequence: CASSPAGLNEQFF.

This clonotype was seen only a few times. Written as DNA, the CDR3 is TGTGCCAGCAGTGAGGGGGGATCTGGGGCCAACGTCCTGACTTTC. Translated: CASSEGGSGANVLTF. The chain is built from TRBV2 and TRBJ2-6; TRBD2 is a possible D gene (6 bases). CDR1 and CDR2 (germline): SNHLY, FYNNEI. V shed 3 bases and J shed 1 base, with 7 bases lying between them. The CDR3 sequence is 15 residues long.